The clone carrying this T cell receptor (beta chain) was seen a handful of times. CDR3 length: 15 residues. After removal of 5 bases from V and 4 bases from J, the junction contained 6 bases not matched to a gene. CDR1 is LNHDA, CDR2 SQIVND, per germline (reference sequence). This table comes from immunoSEQ multiplex PCR, and its TCRdb copy is limited to in-frame clones, with some not included. The table records tens of thousands of clones, roughly 87% of them present only once. The entry originates in a study of a mutant IDH1 vaccine in newly diagnosed glioma. Study details: The therapy given earlier, which was standard therapy, consisted of radiotherapy, temozolomide, or both, and most of the patients received both.

The time point denotes: baseline, week 1 (first vaccination visit). Documented treatment: pre-vaccination baseline after standard-of-care therapy. This TCR was recovered from a man aged 25 to 45 with glioma. Sequences were derived from PBMCs, sampled from a glioma patient treated with radiotherapy, temozolomide or both. This chain joins TRBV19 and TRBJ1-2; TRBD1 matches at 11 bases. This CDR3 reads CASSGRTGGFYGYTF. The DNA for the CDR3 is TGTGCCAGTAGTGGGCGGACAGGGGGCTTCTATGGCTACACCTTC. The full variable domain, its missing parts supplied by reference TRBV19 and TRBJ1-2, is DGGITQSPKYLFRKEGQNVTLSCEQNLNHDAMYWYRQDPGQGLRLIYYSQIVNDFQKGDIAEGYSVSREKKESFPLTVTSAQKNPTAFYLCASSGRTGGFYGYTFGSGTRLTVV.